These 30 T cell receptor beta chains were all obtained from the same sample, sequenced in a study of neurological immune-mediated disorders. One entry per CDR3 protein, called by TCRdb with MiXCR from the 5' RACE reads. The sample records around 30,000 distinct CDR3 sequences, 2% to 3% being singletons. The specimen was PBMCs. Receptor source: a woman aged 45-65 years with multiple sclerosis.

This clonotype was recorded many times. This chain links TRBV9 with TRBJ2-7; 9 bases are a match to TRBD1. CDR1 and CDR2 from the germline V gene are SGDLS and YYNGEE. V trimming: 4 bases; J trimming: 0 bases; junction bases outside the gene matches: 5. This CDR3 region has 15 residues. Written as DNA, the CDR3 is TGTGCCAGCAGCCGAGGACAGGGGCACTCCTACGAGCAGTACTTC. Residues: CASSRGQGHSYEQYF.

In its sample, this clonotype was seen many times. The V call is TRBV10-3, the J call TRBJ2-3; the match to TRBD2 covers 9 bases. Germline V CDR1 and CDR2: ENHRY, SYGVKD. This CDR3 has 15 amino acids. J was trimmed by 0 bases and V by 2 bases; bases with no gene match: 0. The CDR3 loop reads CAISETSGSTDTQYF. CDR3 nucleotide sequence: TGTGCCATCAGTGAGACTAGCGGGAGCACAGATACGCAGTATTTT.

Many counts were recorded for this clonotype. The genes are TRBV12-3 or TRBV12-4 and TRBJ2-7; 7 positions match TRBD1. CDR3 length: 14 amino acids. V was pared by 4 bases and J by 3 bases, with 6 bases of the junction left unmatched. CDR3 loop: CASSSQTGYYEQYF. CDR3 nucleotide sequence: TGTGCCAGCAGTTCACAGACAGGGTACTACGAGCAGTACTTC.

Ten or more counts support this clonotype. The V and J genes are TRBV7-2 and TRBJ2-5; a weak D match, TRBD1 (6 bases). V shed 4 bases and J shed 5 bases, with 11 bases lying between them. The CDR3 has 13 residues. In germline, CDR1 is SGHTA, CDR2 FQGNSA. The CDR3 spells CASSWTVGETQYF. The CDR3 bases are TGTGCCAGCAGCTGGACAGTTGGGGAGACCCAGTACTTC.

This clonotype was recorded many times. This chain joins TRBV9 and TRBJ2-2; weak D call: TRBD2 (5 bases). Trimming removed 5 bases at V and 4 bases at J, with 9 bases between. The CDR3 length is 13 residues. The germline CDR1 and CDR2 sequences are SGDLS and YYNGEE. CDR3 DNA sequence: TGTGCCAGCAGACGGACTTCCACCGGGGAGCTGTTTTTT. Amino acids: CASRRTSTGELFF.

This clonotype was detected many times. The chain has TRBV11-1 and TRBJ2-1, with D unclear. V was shortened by 5 bases and J by 0 bases, with 11 bases between the two germline ends. Looked up from germline, CDR1 is SGHAT and CDR2 is FQDESV (reference sequence). This CDR3 has 15 amino acids. The CDR3 here is CASSPRLDSYNEQFF. The CDR3 bases are TGTGCCAGCAGCCCTAGACTGGACTCCTACAATGAGCAGTTCTTC.

This clonotype was seen many times. V gene TRBV20-1 combines with J gene TRBJ2-7; D unclear. The CDR3 extends over 12 amino acids. Trimming stripped 3 bases from V and 5 bases from J, with 11 bases between. In germline, CDR1 is DFQATT, CDR2 SNEGSKA (reference sequence). Written as DNA, the CDR3 is TGCAGTGCTAGTGATACCTGGGACGAGCAGTACTTC. It codes for CSASDTWDEQYF.

The V call is TRBV20-1, the J call TRBJ2-5; perhaps TRBD2 as D (5 bases). CDR3 length: 13 residues. V dropped 6 bases and J dropped 7 bases, with 18 bases sitting between them. Germline CDR1 reads DFQATT; CDR2 reads SNEGSKA (reference sequence). The CDR3 protein is CSAPGLGERTQYF. CDR3 bases: TGCAGTGCCCCCGGACTGGGAGAAAGGACCCAGTACTTC.

This clonotype was counted ten times or more. The chain is built from TRBV9 and TRBJ2-4, with D possibly matching TRBD2 (5 bases). The V end lost 5 bases, the J end lost 5 bases, and 14 bases lay between the germline ends. This CDR3 spans 14 amino acids. Germline-derived CDR1 and CDR2 are SGDLS and YYNGEE. CDR3 nucleotides: TGTGCCAGCAGTGGGAAACGGGGAGAAAACATTCAGTACTTC. As protein: CASSGKRGENIQYF.

The V and J genes are TRBV12-3 or TRBV12-4 and TRBJ2-3; D is ambiguous. V dropped 3 bases and J dropped 9 bases, with 10 bases sitting between them. The CDR3 has 12 amino acids. The CDR3 region is CASSFPIGTQYF. The CDR3, as DNA: TGTGCCAGCAGTTTCCCAATAGGGACGCAGTATTTT.

The gene calls are TRBV24-1 and TRBJ2-3; D uncertain. Germline values: CDR1 KGHDR, CDR2 SFDVKD. V was pared by 6 bases and J by 5 bases, with 11 bases between. The CDR3 contains 13 residues. CDR3 region: CATSRYDGDTQYF. The DNA for the CDR3 is TGTGCCACCAGTAGATATGATGGAGATACGCAGTATTTT.

The V call is TRBV27, the J call TRBJ2-7; 9 bases map to TRBD2. The CDR3 runs 16 residues. The germline CDR1 and CDR2 sequences are MNHEY and SMNVEV (reference sequence). The junction had 11 bases not matched to a gene; V was cut back by 5 bases and J by 3 bases. The CDR3 sequence: CASSRLLREGLYEQYV. In DNA form, the CDR3 reads TGTGCCAGCAGTCGATTGCTGCGGGAGGGCCTCTACGAGCAGTACGTC.

In this sample, this clonotype turned up many times. The J gene is TRBJ2-7, the V gene TRBV5-1; TRBD1 matches at 8 bases. CDR1 and CDR2 from the germline V gene are SGHRS and YFSETQ. V trimming: 4 bases; J trimming: 4 bases; junction bases outside the gene matches: 7. CDR3 length equals 14 residues. CDR3 loop: CASSRGTGPYEQYF. In DNA, the CDR3 is TGCGCCAGCAGCCGCGGGACAGGACCGTACGAGCAGTACTTC.

The chain carries TRBV18 and TRBJ1-1; D ambiguous. V dropped 3 bases and J dropped 0 bases, with 11 bases sitting between them. The CDR3 contains 15 residues. The germline V gene has CDR1 KGHSH and CDR2 LQKENI. The CDR3 DNA is TGTGCCAGCTCACCTACCCGGGTTATGAACACTGAAGCTTTCTTT. Translating it yields CASSPTRVMNTEAFF.

In its sample, this clonotype was seen many times. As DNA, the CDR3 is TGTGCCAGCACCAGGGGATCCTTGACTGAAGCTTTCTTT. Translated, it gives CASTRGSLTEAFF. This chain links TRBV25-1 with TRBJ1-1; perhaps TRBD1 as D (6 bases). The CDR3 spans 13 residues. Per germline, CDR1 MGHDK and CDR2 SYGVNS. V lost 7 bases to trimming and J lost 5 bases, with 14 bases between them.

This clonotype appeared many times. This rearrangement joins TRBV21-1 to TRBJ2-3; TRBD2, as called in the table, went unchecked against the DNA. TRBV21-1 is a recognized pseudogene. The CDR3 runs to 15 residues. CDR3 protein: CASSKALRGLITQYF. As DNA, the CDR3 is TGTGCCAGCAGCAAAGCGCTCCGGGGACTGATTACGCAGTATTTT.

The sample holds many counts of this clonotype. V is TRBV12-3 or TRBV12-4 and J is TRBJ1-2; D gene ambiguous. Trimming removed 1 base at V and 8 bases at J, with 2 bases between. CDR3 length: 10 residues. CDR3 region: CASSLGGYTF. Written as DNA, the CDR3 is TGTGCCAGCAGTTTAGGGGGCTACACCTTC.

This clonotype appeared many times. The chain combines TRBV4-1 with TRBJ1-1; D unclear. The CDR3 runs 15 residues. V dropped 0 bases and J dropped 2 bases, with 10 bases sitting between them. Germline V gene lookup returns CDR1 MGHRA and CDR2 YSYEKL. For the CDR3, the DNA is TGCGCCAGCAGCCAAGATTGGGCAGATAACACTGAAGCTTTCTTT. Its protein product is CASSQDWADNTEAFF.

This clonotype has ten or more counts. The chain employs TRBV29-1 and TRBJ2-3; 10 nucleotides line up with TRBD2. J gave up 4 bases and V 6 bases, and 1 base lay outside the gene matches. Germline V gene lookup returns CDR1 SQVTM and CDR2 ANQGSEA. The CDR3 length is 12 residues. CDR3 protein: CSVLAGSDTQYF. In DNA form, the CDR3 reads TGCAGCGTACTAGCGGGATCAGATACGCAGTATTTT.

This clonotype was found many times. This chain joins TRBV7-9 and TRBJ2-5, with TRBD2 matching over 11 bases. The germline gives CDR1 SEHNR, CDR2 FQNEAQ (reference sequence). There are 14 residues in the CDR3. Losses at the gene ends were 8 bases for V and 2 bases for J; bases not matched to a gene: 4. In DNA form, the CDR3 reads TGTGCCAGCGGGACTAGCGGAGCACAAGAGACCCAGTACTTC. It translates to CASGTSGAQETQYF.

There are many counts of this clonotype. The V gene is TRBV20-1, the J gene TRBJ1-1; TRBD1 matches at 8 bases. The V and J ends lost 6 bases and 3 bases, in that order; junction bases with no gene match: 6. The CDR3 loop spans 13 amino acids. Germline V gene lookup returns CDR1 DFQATT and CDR2 SNEGSKA (reference sequence). This CDR3 reads CSAEGQDDTEAFF. The CDR3 DNA reads as TGCAGTGCCGAGGGACAGGACGACACTGAAGCTTTCTTT.

This clonotype was observed at least ten times. The chain has TRBV7-2 and TRBJ2-7, with 9 bases lining up with TRBD1. The CDR3 covers 17 residues. CDR1 SGHTA and CDR2 FQGNSA come from the germline V gene. The ends lost 5 bases at V and 0 bases at J; junction bases unmatched: 11. Written as DNA, the CDR3 is TGTGCCAGCAGCCCGGGACAGGGAAGGCAGAGCTCCTACGAGCAGTACTTC. Translated, it gives CASSPGQGRQSSYEQYF.

Ten or more counts support this clonotype. The chain uses TRBV30 and TRBJ1-1, with D hard to call. CDR1 GTSNPN and CDR2 SVGIG come from the germline V gene (reference sequence). CDR3 size: 13 residues. V was pared by 1 base and J by 0 bases, with 6 bases between. The CDR3 here is CAWSGPMNTEAFF. The CDR3 DNA reads as TGTGCCTGGAGTGGGCCGATGAACACTGAAGCTTTCTTT.

By its share, this clonotype is medium-sized. V and J are TRBV3-1 and TRBJ2-5; D gene ambiguous. V was clipped by 0 bases and J by 1 base, with 9 bases between them. The germline CDR1 and CDR2 sequences are LGHDT and YNNKEL (reference sequence). This CDR3 is 15 amino acids long. DNA for the CDR3: TGTGCCAGCAGCCAAGACGGGCGGAGCCAAGAGACCCAGTACTTC. Encoded protein: CASSQDGRSQETQYF.

This clonotype occurred many times. CDR3 region: CASTSVQETQYF. Written as DNA, the CDR3 is TGTGCCAGTACTAGCGTCCAAGAGACCCAGTACTTC. The rearrangement uses TRBV25-1 and TRBJ2-5, with 7 bases matching TRBD2. Losses at the gene ends were 9 bases for V and 1 base for J; bases not matched to a gene: 2. The CDR3 covers 12 residues. The germline V gene encodes CDR1 MGHDK and CDR2 SYGVNS. Filled out from reference TRBV25-1 and TRBJ2-5, the complete variable domain reads EADIYQTPRYLVIGTGKKITLECSQTMGHDKMYWYQQDPGMELHLIHYSYGVNSTEKGDLSSESTVSRIRTEHFPLTLESARPSHTSQYLCASTSVQETQYFGPGTRLLVL.

This clonotype showed up many times. The genes are TRBV29-1 and TRBJ1-5, with 10 positions matching TRBD1. After removal of 4 bases from V and 7 bases from J, the junction contained 7 bases not matched to a gene. This CDR3 comprises 14 residues. Germline values: CDR1 SQVTM, CDR2 ANQGSEA. CDR3 bases: TGCAGCGTTGGGGACAGGGGTCTAGGGCAGCCCCAGCATTTT. This codes for CSVGDRGLGQPQHF.

There are many counts of this clonotype. The chain has TRBV5-1 and TRBJ2-7; TRBD2 aligns across 8 bases. This CDR3 contains 15 residues. Per the germline V gene, CDR1 is SGHRS and CDR2 is YFSETQ. With 4 bases clipped from V and 3 bases from J, the junction kept 9 bases outside the gene matches. CDR3 protein: CASSTTPGGVYEQYF. DNA for the CDR3: TGCGCCAGCAGCACTACTCCGGGAGGGGTCTACGAGCAGTACTTC.

This clonotype turned up a few times. The chain combines TRBV6-2 or TRBV6-3 with TRBJ2-6; D is unclear. Trimming removed 6 bases at V and 1 base at J, with 10 bases between. Germline CDR1 MNHEY, CDR2 SVGEGT. This CDR3 comprises 15 residues. CDR3 DNA sequence: TGTGCCAGCAGCGTACTATTGTCTGGGGCCAACGTCCTGACTTTC. Amino acids: CASSVLLSGANVLTF.

This clonotype was counted ten times or more. The chain is built from TRBV4-1 and TRBJ2-7, with 9 positions matching TRBD1. Germline V lookup: CDR1 MGHRA, CDR2 YSYEKL. The CDR3 spans 17 residues. V shed 2 bases, J shed 3 bases, and the junction held 11 bases outside the gene matches. This chain's CDR3 is CASSQFRGQGRIYEQYF. The DNA of the CDR3 is TGCGCCAGCAGCCAATTTCGGGGACAGGGTCGGATCTACGAGCAGTACTTC.

This clonotype was recorded many times. V is TRBV20-1 and J is TRBJ1-1, with D possibly matching TRBD1 (5 bases). V lost 0 bases to trimming and J lost 6 bases, with 14 bases between them. The CDR3 spans 14 residues. CDR1 and CDR2 (germline): DFQATT, SNEGSKA (reference sequence). Here the CDR3 reads CSAREDRRGPEAFF. CDR3 nucleotide sequence: TGCAGTGCTAGAGAAGACCGTAGGGGCCCTGAAGCTTTCTTT.